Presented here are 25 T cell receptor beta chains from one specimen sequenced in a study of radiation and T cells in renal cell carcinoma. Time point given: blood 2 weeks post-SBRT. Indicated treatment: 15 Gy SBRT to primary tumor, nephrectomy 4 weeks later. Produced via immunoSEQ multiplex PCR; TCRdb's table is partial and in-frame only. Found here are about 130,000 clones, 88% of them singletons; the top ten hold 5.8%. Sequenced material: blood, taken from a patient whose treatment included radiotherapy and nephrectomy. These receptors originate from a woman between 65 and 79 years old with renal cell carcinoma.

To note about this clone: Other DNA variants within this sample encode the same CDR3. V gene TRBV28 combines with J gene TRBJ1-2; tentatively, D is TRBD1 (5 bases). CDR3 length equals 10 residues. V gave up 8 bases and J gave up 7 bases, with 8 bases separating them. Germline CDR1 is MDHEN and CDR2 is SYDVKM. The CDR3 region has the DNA TGTGCCAGCGGAAGGGGTGGCTACACCTTC. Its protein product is CASGRGGYTF.

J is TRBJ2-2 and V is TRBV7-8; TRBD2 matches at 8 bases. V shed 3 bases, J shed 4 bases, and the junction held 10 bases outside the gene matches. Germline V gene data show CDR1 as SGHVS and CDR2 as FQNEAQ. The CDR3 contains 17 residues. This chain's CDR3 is CASSFRVAGRITGELFF. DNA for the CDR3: TGTGCCAGCAGCTTCCGAGTAGCGGGGCGAATCACCGGGGAGCTGTTTTTT.

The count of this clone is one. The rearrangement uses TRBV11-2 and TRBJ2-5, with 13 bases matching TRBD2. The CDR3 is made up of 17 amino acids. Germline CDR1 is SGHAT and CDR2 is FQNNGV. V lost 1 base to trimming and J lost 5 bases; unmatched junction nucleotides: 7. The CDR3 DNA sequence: TGTGCCAGCAGCTTAGGTACTAGCGGGGGGGCCGTCGAGACCCAGTACTTC. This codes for CASSLGTSGGAVETQYF.

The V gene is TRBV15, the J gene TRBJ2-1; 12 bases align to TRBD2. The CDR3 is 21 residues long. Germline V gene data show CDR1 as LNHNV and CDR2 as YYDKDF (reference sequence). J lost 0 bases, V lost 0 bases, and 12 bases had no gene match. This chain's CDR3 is CATSRDIGLAGTSSSYNEQFF. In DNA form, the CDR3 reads TGTGCCACCAGCAGAGATATTGGACTAGCGGGGACCTCAAGCTCCTACAATGAGCAGTTCTTC.

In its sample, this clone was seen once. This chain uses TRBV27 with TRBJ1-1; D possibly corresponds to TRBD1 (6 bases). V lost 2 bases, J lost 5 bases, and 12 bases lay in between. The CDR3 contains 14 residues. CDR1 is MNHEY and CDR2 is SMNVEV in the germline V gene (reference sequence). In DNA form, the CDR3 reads TGTGCCAGCAGTTTAGGCAGGGGAGGAACTGAAGCTTTCTTT. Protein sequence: CASSLGRGGTEAFF.

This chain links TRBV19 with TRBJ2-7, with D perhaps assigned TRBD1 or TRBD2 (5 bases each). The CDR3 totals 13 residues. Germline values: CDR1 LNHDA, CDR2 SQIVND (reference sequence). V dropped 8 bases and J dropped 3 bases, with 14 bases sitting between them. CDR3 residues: CASGAGENYEQYF. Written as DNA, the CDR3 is TGTGCCAGTGGGGCCGGGGAGAACTACGAGCAGTACTTC. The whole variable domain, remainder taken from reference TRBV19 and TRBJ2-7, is DGGITQSPKYLFRKEGQNVTLSCEQNLNHDAMYWYRQDPGQGLRLIYYSQIVNDFQKGDIAEGYSVSREKKESFPLTVTSAQKNPTAFYLCASGAGENYEQYFGPGTRLTVT.

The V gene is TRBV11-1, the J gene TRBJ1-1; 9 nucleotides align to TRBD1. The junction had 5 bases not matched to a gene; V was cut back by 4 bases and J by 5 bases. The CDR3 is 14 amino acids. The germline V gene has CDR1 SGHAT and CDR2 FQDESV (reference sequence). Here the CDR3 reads CASSYRGRRTEAFF. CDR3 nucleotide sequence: TGTGCCAGCAGCTACAGGGGGCGCAGGACTGAAGCTTTCTTT. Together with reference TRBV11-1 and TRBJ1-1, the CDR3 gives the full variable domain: EAEVAQSPRYKITEKSQAVAFWCDPISGHATLYWYRQILGQGPELLVQFQDESVVDDSQLPKDRFSAERLKGVDSTLKIQPAELGDSAMYLCASSYRGRRTEAFFGQGTRLTVV.

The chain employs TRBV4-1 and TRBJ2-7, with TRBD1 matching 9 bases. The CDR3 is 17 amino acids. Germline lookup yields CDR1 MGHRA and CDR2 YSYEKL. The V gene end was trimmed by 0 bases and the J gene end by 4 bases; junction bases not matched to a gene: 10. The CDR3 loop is CASSQEFRTGVPYEQYF. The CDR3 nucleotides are TGCGCCAGCAGCCAAGAGTTTCGGACAGGGGTCCCTTACGAGCAGTACTTC.

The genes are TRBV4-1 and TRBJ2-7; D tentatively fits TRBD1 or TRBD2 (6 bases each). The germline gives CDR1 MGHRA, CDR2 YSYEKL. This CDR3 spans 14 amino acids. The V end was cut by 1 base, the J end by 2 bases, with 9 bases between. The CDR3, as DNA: TGCGCCAGCAGCCAAGTGGAGGGGGCCTACGAGCAGTACTTC. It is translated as CASSQVEGAYEQYF.

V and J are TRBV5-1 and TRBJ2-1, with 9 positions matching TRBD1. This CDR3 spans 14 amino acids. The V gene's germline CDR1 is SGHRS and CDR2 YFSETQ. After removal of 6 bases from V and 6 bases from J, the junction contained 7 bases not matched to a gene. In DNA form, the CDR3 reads TGCGCCAGCATCGACAGGGGGAAGAGCAATGAGCAGTTCTTC. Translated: CASIDRGKSNEQFF.

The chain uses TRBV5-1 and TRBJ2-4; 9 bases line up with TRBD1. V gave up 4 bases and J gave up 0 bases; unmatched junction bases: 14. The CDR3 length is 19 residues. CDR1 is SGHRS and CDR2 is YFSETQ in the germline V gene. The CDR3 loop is CASSGETGTGSLAKNIQYF. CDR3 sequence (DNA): TGCGCCAGCAGCGGAGAAACCGGGACAGGGTCCCTAGCCAAAAACATTCAGTACTTC.

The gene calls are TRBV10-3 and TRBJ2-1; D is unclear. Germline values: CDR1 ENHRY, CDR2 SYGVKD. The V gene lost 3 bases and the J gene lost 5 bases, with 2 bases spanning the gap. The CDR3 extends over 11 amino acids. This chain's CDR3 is CAISENNEQFF. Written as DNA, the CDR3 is TGTGCCATCAGTGAAAACAATGAGCAGTTCTTC.

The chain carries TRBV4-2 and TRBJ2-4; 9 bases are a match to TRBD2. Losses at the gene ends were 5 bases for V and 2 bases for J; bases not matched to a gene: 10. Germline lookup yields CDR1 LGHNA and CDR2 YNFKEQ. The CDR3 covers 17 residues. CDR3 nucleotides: TGTGCCAGCAGCTCGAGTAGCGGGGGTAAAACCAAAAACATTCAGTACTTC. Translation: CASSSSSGGKTKNIQYF.

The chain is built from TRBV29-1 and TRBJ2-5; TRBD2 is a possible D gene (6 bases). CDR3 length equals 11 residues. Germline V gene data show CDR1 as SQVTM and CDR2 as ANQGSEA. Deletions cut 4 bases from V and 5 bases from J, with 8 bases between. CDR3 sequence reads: CSVALAETQYF. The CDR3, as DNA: TGCAGCGTTGCGCTAGCGGAGACCCAGTACTTC.

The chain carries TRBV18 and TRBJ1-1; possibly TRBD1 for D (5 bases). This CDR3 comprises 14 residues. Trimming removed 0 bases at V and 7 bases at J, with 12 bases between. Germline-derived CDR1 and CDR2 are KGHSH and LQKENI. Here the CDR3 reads CASSPPAGPGEAFF. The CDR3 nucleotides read TGTGCCAGCTCACCACCGGCAGGGCCAGGTGAAGCTTTCTTT.

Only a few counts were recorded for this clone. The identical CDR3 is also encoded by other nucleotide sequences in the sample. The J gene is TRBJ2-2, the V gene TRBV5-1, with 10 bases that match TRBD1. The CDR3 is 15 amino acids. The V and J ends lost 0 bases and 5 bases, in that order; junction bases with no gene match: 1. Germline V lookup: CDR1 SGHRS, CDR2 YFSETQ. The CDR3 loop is CASSLGQGATGELFF. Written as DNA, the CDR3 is TGCGCCAGCAGCTTGGGACAGGGGGCAACCGGGGAGCTGTTTTTT.

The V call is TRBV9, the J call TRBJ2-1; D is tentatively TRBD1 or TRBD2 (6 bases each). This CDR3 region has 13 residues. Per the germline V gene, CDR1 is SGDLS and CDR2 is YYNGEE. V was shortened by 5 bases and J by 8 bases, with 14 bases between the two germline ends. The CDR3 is CASSSYREDEQFF. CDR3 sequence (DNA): TGTGCCAGCAGTAGTTACAGGGAGGATGAGCAGTTCTTC.

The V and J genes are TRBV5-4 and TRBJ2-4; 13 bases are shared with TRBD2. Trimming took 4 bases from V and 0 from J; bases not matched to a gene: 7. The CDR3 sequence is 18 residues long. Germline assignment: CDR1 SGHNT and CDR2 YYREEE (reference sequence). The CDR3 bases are TGTGCCAGCAGCCCCGGACTAGCGGGGGCTTTAGCCAAAAACATTCAGTACTTC. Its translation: CASSPGLAGALAKNIQYF.

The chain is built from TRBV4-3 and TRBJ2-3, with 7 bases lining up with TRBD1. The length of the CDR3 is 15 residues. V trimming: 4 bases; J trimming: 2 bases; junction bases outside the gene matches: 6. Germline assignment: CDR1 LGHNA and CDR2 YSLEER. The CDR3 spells CASSRRDSDTDTQYF. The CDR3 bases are TGCGCCAGCAGCCGACGGGACAGCGACACAGATACGCAGTATTTT.

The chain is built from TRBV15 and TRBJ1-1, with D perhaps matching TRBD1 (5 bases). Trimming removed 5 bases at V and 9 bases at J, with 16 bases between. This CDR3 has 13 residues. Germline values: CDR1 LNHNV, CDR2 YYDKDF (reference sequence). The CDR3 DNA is TGTGCCACCAGCCCCTCAAACGAGGGGAAAGCTTTCTTT. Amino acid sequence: CATSPSNEGKAFF. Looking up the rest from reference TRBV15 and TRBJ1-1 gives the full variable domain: DAMVIQNPRYQVTQFGKPVTLSCSQTLNHNVMYWYQQKSSQAPKLLFHYYDKDFNNEADTPDNFQSRRPNTSFCFLDIRSPGLGDTAMYLCATSPSNEGKAFFGQGTRLTVV.

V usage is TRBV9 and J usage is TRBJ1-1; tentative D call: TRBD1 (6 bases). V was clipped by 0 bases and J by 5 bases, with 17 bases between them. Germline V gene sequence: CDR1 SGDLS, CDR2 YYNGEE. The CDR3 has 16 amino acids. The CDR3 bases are TGTGCCAGCAGCGTAGCTCCGTCGGGGAGGGGGACTGAAGCTTTCTTT. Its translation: CASSVAPSGRGTEAFF. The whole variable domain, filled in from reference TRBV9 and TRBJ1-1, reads DSGVTQTPKHLITATGQRVTLRCSPRSGDLSVYWYQQSLDQGLQFLIQYYNGEERAKGNILERFSAQQFPDLHSELNLSSLELGDSALYFCASSVAPSGRGTEAFFGQGTRLTVV.

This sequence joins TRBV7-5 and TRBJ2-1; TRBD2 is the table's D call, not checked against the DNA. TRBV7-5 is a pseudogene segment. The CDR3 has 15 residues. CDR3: CARVPGRGGDYEQFF. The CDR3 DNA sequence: TGTGCCAGAGTCCCCGGGCGGGGGGGCGACTATGAGCAGTTCTTC.

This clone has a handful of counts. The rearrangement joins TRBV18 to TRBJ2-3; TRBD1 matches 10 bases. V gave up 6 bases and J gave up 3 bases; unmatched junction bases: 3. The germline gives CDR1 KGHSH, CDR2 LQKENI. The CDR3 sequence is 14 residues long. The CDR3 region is CASSWTGGTDTQYF. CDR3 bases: TGTGCCAGCTCCTGGACAGGGGGAACAGATACGCAGTATTTT.

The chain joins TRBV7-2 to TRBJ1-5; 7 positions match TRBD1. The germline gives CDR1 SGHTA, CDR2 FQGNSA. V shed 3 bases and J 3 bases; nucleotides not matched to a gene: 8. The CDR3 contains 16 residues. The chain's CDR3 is CASSFDPGQLNQPQHF. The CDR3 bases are TGTGCCAGCAGCTTCGACCCGGGACAGCTCAATCAGCCCCAGCATTTT.

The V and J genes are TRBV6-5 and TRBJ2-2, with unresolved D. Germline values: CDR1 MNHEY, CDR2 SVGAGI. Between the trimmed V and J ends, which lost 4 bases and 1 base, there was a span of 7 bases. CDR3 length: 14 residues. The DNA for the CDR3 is TGTGCCAGCAGTTTAGGCGGGAACACCGGGGAGCTGTTTTTT. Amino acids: CASSLGGNTGELFF.